What follows are 20 T cell receptor beta chains derived from one specimen sequenced in a study of cytomegalovirus exposure and HLA in healthy donors. Amplification used 60 Vbeta primers and 13 Jbeta primers. Method: immunoSEQ multiplex PCR; TCRdb's copy keeps in-frame clones and lacks some. Recorded for this sample: around 75,000 clones. The sample taken for sequencing was PBMCs. All receptors come from a boy younger than 18 in good health and CMV-seronegative.

On this clone itself: The same CDR3 also results from other DNA sequences found in this sample. The V gene is TRBV18, the J gene TRBJ1-2; tentative D call: TRBD1 (6 bases). CDR3 length: 13 residues. The V end lost 3 bases, the J end lost 5 bases, and 10 bases lay between the germline ends. The V gene's germline CDR1 is KGHSH and CDR2 LQKENI. The CDR3 region has the DNA TGTGCCAGCTCACCCGGGCAGGGGTATGGCTACACCTTC. It yields the protein CASSPGQGYGYTF.

The chain joins TRBV29-1 to TRBJ2-5; 9 nucleotides match TRBD1. V shed 6 bases and J 4 bases; nucleotides not matched to a gene: 6. Germline CDR1 SQVTM, CDR2 ANQGSEA. This CDR3 contains 13 residues. This CDR3 reads CSVEYRGRETQYF. Here the CDR3 DNA reads TGCAGCGTCGAGTACAGGGGGCGAGAGACCCAGTACTTC.

CDR3 nucleotides: TGTGCCAGCAGCTTGCCGACCCAGGGGGCACTCTATGGCTACACCTTC. Translated, it gives CASSLPTQGALYGYTF. This chain links TRBV7-9 with TRBJ1-2; 8 bases are shared with TRBD1. Germline CDR1 and CDR2: SEHNR and FQNEAQ (reference sequence). The CDR3 totals 16 residues. Losses at the gene ends were 3 bases for V and 4 bases for J; bases not matched to a gene: 10.

The rearrangement joins TRBV4-3 to TRBJ2-7, with 12 bases identical to TRBD2. The V and J ends lost 1 base and 2 bases, in that order; junction bases with no gene match: 0. Germline V CDR1 and CDR2: LGHNA, YSLEER. The CDR3 runs 15 residues. The CDR3 sequence is CASSQGLAGAYEQYF. CDR3 bases: TGCGCCAGCAGCCAAGGACTAGCGGGAGCCTACGAGCAGTACTTC.

V and J are TRBV20-1 and TRBJ1-1; D not certain. V was shortened by 5 bases and J by 1 base, with 5 bases between the two germline ends. Germline values: CDR1 DFQATT, CDR2 SNEGSKA (reference sequence). This CDR3 comprises 11 residues. The CDR3 loop reads CSAPWNTEAFF. DNA of the CDR3: TGCAGTGCTCCCTGGAACACTGAAGCTTTCTTT.

The chain uses TRBV7-3 and TRBJ2-7; no firm D call. The CDR3 length is 15 residues. Trimming took 1 base from V and 2 from J, leaving 12 bases between them. CDR1 and CDR2 from the germline V gene are SGHTA and FQGTGA. In nucleotides, the CDR3 is TGTGCCAGCAGCTTAAGCCCAGGATCTGCCTACGAGCAGTACTTC. As protein: CASSLSPGSAYEQYF.

The rearrangement uses TRBV15 and TRBJ1-5; a possible D gene is TRBD1 (5 bases). The CDR3 is made up of 16 amino acids. Deletions cut 0 bases from V and 3 bases from J, with 12 bases between. Germline V gene lookup returns CDR1 LNHNV and CDR2 YYDKDF (reference sequence). CDR3 in DNA: TGTGCCACCAGCAGAGATCCGGCGGGGACCAATCAGCCCCAGCATTTT. Translation gives CATSRDPAGTNQPQHF.

The chain uses TRBV30 and TRBJ2-1; perhaps TRBD2 as D (6 bases). The V gene lost 2 bases and the J gene lost 7 bases, with 18 bases spanning the gap. Germline CDR1 and CDR2: GTSNPN and SVGIG (reference sequence). The CDR3 is 15 amino acids. The CDR3 is CAWSHDLRRANEQFF. CDR3 in DNA: TGTGCCTGGAGTCATGACCTCCGGAGGGCAAATGAGCAGTTCTTC.

The chain joins TRBV6-5 to TRBJ1-1, with D possibly TRBD1 on 6 matching bases. Per germline, CDR1 MNHEY and CDR2 SVGAGI. The V gene lost 8 bases and the J gene lost 5 bases, with 12 bases spanning the gap. The CDR3 spans 12 residues. The CDR3 bases are TGTGCCAGCGGCAGGGGTGCGACTGAAGCTTTCTTT. Translation: CASGRGATEAFF.

Remarks on this clone: Other DNA variants within this sample encode the same CDR3. This sequence joins TRBV5-1 and TRBJ2-1; 11 nucleotides line up with TRBD2. Trimming removed 3 bases from V and 4 bases from J; junction bases left unmatched: 0. CDR1 is SGHRS, CDR2 YFSETQ, per germline. The CDR3 has 14 amino acids. In DNA form, the CDR3 reads TGCGCCAGCAGCTCTAGCGGGGGGTACAATGAGCAGTTCTTC. Protein: CASSSSGGYNEQFF.

CDR3 sequence: CAIPGMNTEAFF. DNA of the CDR3: TGTGCCATCCCAGGGATGAACACTGAAGCTTTCTTT. This chain uses TRBV6-5 with TRBJ1-1; D is perhaps TRBD1 (5 bases). Trimming cost V 10 bases and J 0 bases, with 9 bases left between them. The CDR3 runs to 12 residues. Germline CDR1 reads MNHEY; CDR2 reads SVGAGI.

This rearrangement joins TRBV10-3 to TRBJ2-7, with a tentative D call TRBD2 (6 bases). Per germline, CDR1 ENHRY and CDR2 SYGVKD. The CDR3 is 17 amino acids. Trimming took off 4 bases at V and 1 base at J, with 20 bases between the two ends. CDR3 nucleotide sequence: TGTGCCATCAGTGGGCGGGGTCTCACAGGTCTATCCTACGAGCAGTACTTC. It translates to CAISGRGLTGLSYEQYF.

V gene TRBV7-2 combines with J gene TRBJ1-3; 7 bases are shared with TRBD1. Germline CDR1 SGHTA, CDR2 FQGNSA. V was pared by 1 base and J by 3 bases, with 3 bases of the junction left unmatched. This CDR3 is 15 amino acids long. In DNA form, the CDR3 reads TGTGCCAGCAGCTTAGTACAGGGGAGTGGAAACACCATATATTTT. This codes for CASSLVQGSGNTIYF.

The rearrangement links TRBV6-1 to TRBJ1-2; 7 positions agree with TRBD1. The CDR3 extends over 15 amino acids. Germline V gives CDR1 MNHNS, CDR2 SASEGT. Losses at the gene ends were 2 bases for V and 7 bases for J; bases not matched to a gene: 10. The CDR3, as DNA: TGTGCCAGCAGTGAAAATCCGAAAGGGGGCGGTGGCTACACCTTC. This codes for CASSENPKGGGGYTF.

This chain uses TRBV29-1 with TRBJ2-7; the match to TRBD2 covers 13 bases. The CDR3 sequence is 13 residues long. V was pared by 7 bases and J by 2 bases, with 2 bases of the junction left unmatched. CDR1 is SQVTM, CDR2 ANQGSEA, per germline. CDR3 sequence reads: CSAGLAGAYEQYF. CDR3 DNA sequence: TGCAGCGCTGGACTAGCGGGGGCCTACGAGCAGTACTTC.

V and J are TRBV4-1 and TRBJ2-3; 8 nucleotides align to TRBD2. The CDR3 has 17 amino acids. V lost 0 bases, J lost 3 bases, and 8 bases stayed unmatched. Germline loops: CDR1 MGHRA, CDR2 YSYEKL. CDR3 protein: CASSQDSLREVTDTQYF. CDR3 DNA: TGCGCCAGCAGCCAAGATAGCTTGCGGGAGGTGACAGATACGCAGTATTTT.

This chain uses TRBV29-1 with TRBJ2-1; a possible D gene is TRBD2 (6 bases). The CDR3 loop spans 14 amino acids. Trimming left V 7 bases short and J 7 bases short, with 20 bases between. Germline loops: CDR1 SQVTM, CDR2 ANQGSEA. The CDR3 loop is CSAGRDGSINEQFF. CDR3 nucleotide sequence: TGCAGCGCCGGGCGGGACGGGAGTATTAATGAGCAGTTCTTC.

Written as DNA, the CDR3 is TGTGCCAGCAGCCCCCAGGGTAGAGTGAACACTGAAGCTTTCTTT. Protein: CASSPQGRVNTEAFF. The chain combines TRBV9 with TRBJ1-1; perhaps TRBD1 as D (5 bases). Germline CDR1 SGDLS, CDR2 YYNGEE. V was pared by 4 bases and J by 0 bases, with 13 bases between. This CDR3 region has 15 residues.

The genes are TRBV2 and TRBJ1-1; D may be TRBD1 (5 bases). CDR1 and CDR2 from the germline V gene are SNHLY and FYNNEI. Trimming took off 8 bases at V and 6 bases at J, with 13 bases between the two ends. The CDR3 runs to 12 residues. Written as DNA, the CDR3 is TGTGCCAGCGTGTTGGCGGGGGCTGAAGCTTTCTTT. Its translation: CASVLAGAEAFF. The full variable domain, with the rest looked up from reference TRBV2 and TRBJ1-1, is EPEVTQTPSHQVTQMGQEVILRCVPISNHLYFYWYRQILGQKVEFLVSFYNNEISEKSEIFDDQFSVERPDGSNFTLKIRSTKLEDSAMYFCASVLAGAEAFFGQGTRLTVV.

The chain couples TRBV30 to TRBJ1-1; TRBD1 matches at 9 bases. The ends lost 3 bases at V and 4 bases at J; junction bases unmatched: 0. The germline gives CDR1 GTSNPN, CDR2 SVGIG (reference sequence). The CDR3 contains 12 residues. The CDR3 DNA is TGTGCCTGGAGGGACAGGGGCACTGAAGCTTTCTTT. As protein: CAWRDRGTEAFF. The full variable domain, completed using reference TRBV30 and TRBJ1-1, is SQTIHQWPATLVQPVGSPLSLECTVEGTSNPNLYWYRQAAGRGLQLLFYSVGIGQISSEVPQNLSASRPQDRQFILSSKKLLLSDSGFYLCAWRDRGTEAFFGQGTRLTVV.